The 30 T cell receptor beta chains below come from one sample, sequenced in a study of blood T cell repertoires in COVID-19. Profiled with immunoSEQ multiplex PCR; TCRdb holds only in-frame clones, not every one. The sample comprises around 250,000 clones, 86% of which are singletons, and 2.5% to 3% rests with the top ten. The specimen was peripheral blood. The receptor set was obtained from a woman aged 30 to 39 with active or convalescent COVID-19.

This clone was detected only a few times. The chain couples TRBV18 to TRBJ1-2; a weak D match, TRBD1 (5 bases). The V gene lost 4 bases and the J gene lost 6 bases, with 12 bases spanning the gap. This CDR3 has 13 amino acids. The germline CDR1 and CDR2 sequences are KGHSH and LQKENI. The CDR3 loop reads CASSRAPGDGYTF. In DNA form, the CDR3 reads TGTGCCAGCTCACGGGCTCCGGGGGATGGCTACACCTTC.

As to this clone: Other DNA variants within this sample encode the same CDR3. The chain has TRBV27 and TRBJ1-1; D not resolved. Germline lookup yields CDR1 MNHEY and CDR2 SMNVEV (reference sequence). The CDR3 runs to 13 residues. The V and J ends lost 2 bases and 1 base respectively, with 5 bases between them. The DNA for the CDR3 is TGTGCCAGCAGTTTAGTGAGGAACACTGAAGCTTTCTTT. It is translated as CASSLVRNTEAFF.

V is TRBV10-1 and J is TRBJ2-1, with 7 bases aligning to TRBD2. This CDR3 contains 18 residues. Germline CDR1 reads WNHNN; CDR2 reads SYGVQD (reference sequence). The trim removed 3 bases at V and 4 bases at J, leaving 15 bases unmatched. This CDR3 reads CASSDGPSGSDIYNEQFF. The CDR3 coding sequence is TGCGCCAGCAGTGATGGGCCTAGCGGATCCGACATATACAATGAGCAGTTCTTC.

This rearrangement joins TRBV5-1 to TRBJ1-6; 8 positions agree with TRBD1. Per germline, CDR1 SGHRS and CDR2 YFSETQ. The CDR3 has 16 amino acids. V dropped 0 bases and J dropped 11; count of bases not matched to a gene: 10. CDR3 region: CASSLAPGGWSAPLHF. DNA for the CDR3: TGCGCCAGCAGCTTGGCTCCAGGGGGCTGGTCGGCACCCCTCCACTTT.

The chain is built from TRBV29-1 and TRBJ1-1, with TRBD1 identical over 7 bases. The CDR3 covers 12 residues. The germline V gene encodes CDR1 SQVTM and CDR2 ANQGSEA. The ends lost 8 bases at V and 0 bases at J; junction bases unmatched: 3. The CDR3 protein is CSSRGVNTEAFF. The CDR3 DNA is TGCAGCAGCAGGGGGGTGAACACTGAAGCTTTCTTT.

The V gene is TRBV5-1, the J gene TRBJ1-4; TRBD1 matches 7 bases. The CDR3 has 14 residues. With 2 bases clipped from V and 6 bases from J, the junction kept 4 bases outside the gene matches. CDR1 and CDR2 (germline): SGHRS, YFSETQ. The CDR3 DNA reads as TGCGCCAGCAGCTTTAAGGGGGCTGATGAAAAACTGTTTTTT. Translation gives CASSFKGADEKLFF.

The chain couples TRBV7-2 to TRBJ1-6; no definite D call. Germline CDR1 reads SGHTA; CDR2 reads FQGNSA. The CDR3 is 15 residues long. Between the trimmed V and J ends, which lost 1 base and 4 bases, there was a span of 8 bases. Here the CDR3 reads CASSLGPPYNSPLHF. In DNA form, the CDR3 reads TGTGCCAGCAGCTTAGGGCCCCCATATAATTCACCCCTCCACTTT.

CDR3 DNA: TGTGCCAGCACGTTTCAGGGGGCCTTCTATGGCTACACCTTC. As protein: CASTFQGAFYGYTF. This chain connects TRBV2 to TRBJ1-2; 8 bases fit TRBD1. Germline CDR1 and CDR2: SNHLY and FYNNEI. V was pared by 7 bases and J by 4 bases, with 8 bases of the junction left unmatched. CDR3 length: 14 amino acids.

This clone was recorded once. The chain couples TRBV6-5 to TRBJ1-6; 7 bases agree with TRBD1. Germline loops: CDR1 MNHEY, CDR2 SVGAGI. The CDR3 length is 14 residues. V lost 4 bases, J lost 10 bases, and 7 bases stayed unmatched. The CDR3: CASSSQGEGSPLHF. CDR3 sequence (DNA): TGTGCCAGCAGTTCCCAGGGGGAAGGATCACCCCTCCACTTT.

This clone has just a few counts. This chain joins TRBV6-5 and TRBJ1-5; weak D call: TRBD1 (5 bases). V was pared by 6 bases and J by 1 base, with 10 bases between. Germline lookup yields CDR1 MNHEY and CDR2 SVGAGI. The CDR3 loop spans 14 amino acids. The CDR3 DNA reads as TGTGCCAGCAGATCTGGACACAGCAATCAGCCCCAGCATTTT. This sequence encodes CASRSGHSNQPQHF.

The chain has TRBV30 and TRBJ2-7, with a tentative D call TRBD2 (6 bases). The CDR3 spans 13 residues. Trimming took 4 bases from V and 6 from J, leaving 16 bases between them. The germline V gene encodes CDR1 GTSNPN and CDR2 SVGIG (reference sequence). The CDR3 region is CAWTPGPAGEQYF. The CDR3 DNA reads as TGTGCCTGGACCCCCGGTCCAGCGGGCGAGCAGTACTTC. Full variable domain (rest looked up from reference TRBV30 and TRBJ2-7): SQTIHQWPATLVQPVGSPLSLECTVEGTSNPNLYWYRQAAGRGLQLLFYSVGIGQISSEVPQNLSASRPQDRQFILSSKKLLLSDSGFYLCAWTPGPAGEQYFGPGTRLTVT.

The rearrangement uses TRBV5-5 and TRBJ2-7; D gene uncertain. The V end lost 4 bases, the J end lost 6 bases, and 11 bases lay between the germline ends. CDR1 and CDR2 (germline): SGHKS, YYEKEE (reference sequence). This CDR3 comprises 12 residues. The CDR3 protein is CASSPQRGEQYF. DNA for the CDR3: TGTGCCAGCAGCCCCCAGCGAGGCGAGCAGTACTTC.

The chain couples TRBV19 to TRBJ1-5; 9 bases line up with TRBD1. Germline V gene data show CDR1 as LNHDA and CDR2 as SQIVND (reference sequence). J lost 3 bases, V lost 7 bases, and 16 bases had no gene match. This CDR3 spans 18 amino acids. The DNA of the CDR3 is TGTGCCAGTACCTTTTCGGGGACAGGGAGGGTCGTCAATCAGCCCCAGCATTTT. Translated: CASTFSGTGRVVNQPQHF.

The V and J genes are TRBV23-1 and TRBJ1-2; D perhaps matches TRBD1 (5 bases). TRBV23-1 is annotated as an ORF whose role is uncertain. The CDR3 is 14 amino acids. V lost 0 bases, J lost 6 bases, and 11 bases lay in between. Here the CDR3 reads CASSQSQGWNGYTF. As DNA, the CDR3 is TGCGCCAGCAGTCAATCCCAGGGTTGGAATGGCTACACCTTC.

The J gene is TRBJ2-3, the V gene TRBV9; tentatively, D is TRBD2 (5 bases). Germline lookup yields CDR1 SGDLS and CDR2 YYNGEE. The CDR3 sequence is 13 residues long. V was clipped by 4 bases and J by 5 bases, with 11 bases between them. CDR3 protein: CASSLLVEDTQYF. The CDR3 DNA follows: TGTGCCAGCAGCTTACTAGTGGAAGATACGCAGTATTTT.

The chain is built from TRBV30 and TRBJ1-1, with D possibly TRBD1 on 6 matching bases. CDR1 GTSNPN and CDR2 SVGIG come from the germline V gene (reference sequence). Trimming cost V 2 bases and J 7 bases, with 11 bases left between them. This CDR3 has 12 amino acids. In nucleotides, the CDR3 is TGTGCCTGGAGTCGCAGACAGGTTGAAGCTTTCTTT. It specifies CAWSRRQVEAFF.

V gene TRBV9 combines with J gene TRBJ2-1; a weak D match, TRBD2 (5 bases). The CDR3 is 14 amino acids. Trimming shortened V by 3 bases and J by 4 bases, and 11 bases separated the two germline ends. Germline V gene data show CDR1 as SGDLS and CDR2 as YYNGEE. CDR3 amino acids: CASSARTGYNEQFF. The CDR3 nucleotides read TGTGCCAGCAGCGCAAGGACTGGATACAATGAGCAGTTCTTC.

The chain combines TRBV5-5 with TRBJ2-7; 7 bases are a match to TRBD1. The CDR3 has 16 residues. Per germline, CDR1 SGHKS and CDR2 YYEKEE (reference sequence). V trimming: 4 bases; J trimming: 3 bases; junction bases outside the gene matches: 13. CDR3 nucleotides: TGTGCCAGCAGCCCGAGTTCCAGGGGGACCGGCTACGAGCAGTACTTC. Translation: CASSPSSRGTGYEQYF.

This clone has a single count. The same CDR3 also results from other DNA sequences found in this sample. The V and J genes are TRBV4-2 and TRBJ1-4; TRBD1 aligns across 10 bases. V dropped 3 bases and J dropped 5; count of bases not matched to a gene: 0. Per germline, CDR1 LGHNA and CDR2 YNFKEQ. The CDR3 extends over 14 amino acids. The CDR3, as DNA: TGTGCCAGCAGCCAGGGACAGGGGAATGAAAAACTGTTTTTT. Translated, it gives CASSQGQGNEKLFF.

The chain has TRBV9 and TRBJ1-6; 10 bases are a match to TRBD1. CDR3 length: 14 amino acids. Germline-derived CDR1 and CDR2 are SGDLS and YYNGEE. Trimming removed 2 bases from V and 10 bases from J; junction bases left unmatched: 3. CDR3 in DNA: TGTGCCAGCAGCGTGGGGACAGGGGTCTCACCCCTCCACTTT. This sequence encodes CASSVGTGVSPLHF.

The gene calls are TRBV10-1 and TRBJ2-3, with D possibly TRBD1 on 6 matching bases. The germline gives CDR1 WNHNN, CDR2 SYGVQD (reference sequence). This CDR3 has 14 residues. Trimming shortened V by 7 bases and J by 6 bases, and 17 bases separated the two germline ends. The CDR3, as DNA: TGCGCCAGCATGCGAGGAACCAGGGGCGATACGCAGTATTTT. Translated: CASMRGTRGDTQYF.

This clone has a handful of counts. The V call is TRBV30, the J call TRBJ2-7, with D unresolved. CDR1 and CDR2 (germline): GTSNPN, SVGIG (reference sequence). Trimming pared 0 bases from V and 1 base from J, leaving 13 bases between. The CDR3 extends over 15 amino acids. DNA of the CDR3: TGTGCCTGGAGTGTACGAGGTTCCTATTCCTACGAGCAGTACTTC. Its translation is CAWSVRGSYSYEQYF.

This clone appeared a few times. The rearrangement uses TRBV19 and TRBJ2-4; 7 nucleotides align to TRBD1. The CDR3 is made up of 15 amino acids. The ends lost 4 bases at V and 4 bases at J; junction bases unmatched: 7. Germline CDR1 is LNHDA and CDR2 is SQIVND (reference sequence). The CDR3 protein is CASSNYRGKKNIQYF. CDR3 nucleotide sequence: TGTGCCAGTAGTAACTACAGGGGAAAGAAAAACATTCAGTACTTC.

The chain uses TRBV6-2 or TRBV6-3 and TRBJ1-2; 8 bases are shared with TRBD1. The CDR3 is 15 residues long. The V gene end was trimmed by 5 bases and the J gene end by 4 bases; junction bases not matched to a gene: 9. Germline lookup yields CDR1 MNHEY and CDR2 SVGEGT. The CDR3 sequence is CASSLLTGGSYGYTF. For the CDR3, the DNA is TGTGCCAGCAGTCTACTAACAGGGGGAAGCTATGGCTACACCTTC.

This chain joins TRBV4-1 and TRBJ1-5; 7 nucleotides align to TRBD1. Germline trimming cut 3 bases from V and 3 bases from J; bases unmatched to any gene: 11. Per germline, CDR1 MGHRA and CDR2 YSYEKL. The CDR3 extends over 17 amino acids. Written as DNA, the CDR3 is TGCGCCAGCAGCCACGTACAGGGGCCCCCTTTCAATCAGCCCCAGCATTTT. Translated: CASSHVQGPPFNQPQHF.

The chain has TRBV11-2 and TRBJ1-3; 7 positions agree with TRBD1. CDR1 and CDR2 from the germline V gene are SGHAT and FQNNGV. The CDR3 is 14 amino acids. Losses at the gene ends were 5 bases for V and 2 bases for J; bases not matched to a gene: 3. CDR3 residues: CASSKDRAGNTIYF. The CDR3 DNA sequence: TGTGCCAGCAGCAAAGACAGGGCTGGAAACACCATATATTTT.

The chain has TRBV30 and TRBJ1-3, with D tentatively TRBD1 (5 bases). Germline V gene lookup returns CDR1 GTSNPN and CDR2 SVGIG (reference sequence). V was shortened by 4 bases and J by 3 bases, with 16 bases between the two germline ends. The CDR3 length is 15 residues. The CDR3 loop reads CAWTRPGIFGNTIYF. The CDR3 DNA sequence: TGTGCCTGGACCAGACCAGGGATCTTTGGAAACACCATATATTTT. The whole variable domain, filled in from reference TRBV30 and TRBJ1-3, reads SQTIHQWPATLVQPVGSPLSLECTVEGTSNPNLYWYRQAAGRGLQLLFYSVGIGQISSEVPQNLSASRPQDRQFILSSKKLLLSDSGFYLCAWTRPGIFGNTIYFGEGSWLTVV.

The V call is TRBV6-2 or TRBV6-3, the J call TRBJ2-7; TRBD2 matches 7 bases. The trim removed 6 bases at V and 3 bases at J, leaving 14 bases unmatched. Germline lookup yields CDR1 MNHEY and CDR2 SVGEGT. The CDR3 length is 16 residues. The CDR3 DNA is TGTGCCAGCAGCACCAGGGAGCGGGGATCTATCTACGAGCAGTACTTC. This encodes CASSTRERGSIYEQYF.

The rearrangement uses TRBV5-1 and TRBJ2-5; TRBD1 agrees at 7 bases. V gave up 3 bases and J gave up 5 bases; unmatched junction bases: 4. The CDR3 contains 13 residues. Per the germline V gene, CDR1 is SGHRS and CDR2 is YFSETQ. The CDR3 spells CASSSTGFETQYF. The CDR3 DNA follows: TGCGCCAGCAGCTCGACAGGGTTCGAGACCCAGTACTTC.

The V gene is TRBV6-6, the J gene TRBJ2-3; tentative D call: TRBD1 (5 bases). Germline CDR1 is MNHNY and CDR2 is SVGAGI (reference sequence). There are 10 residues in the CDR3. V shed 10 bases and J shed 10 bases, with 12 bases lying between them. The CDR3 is CAIGAQAQYF. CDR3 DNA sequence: TGTGCCATAGGGGCCCAAGCGCAGTATTTT.